This T cell receptor beta chain was recovered during a study of cytomegalovirus exposure and HLA in healthy donors. Study-level background: Assignment to the Caucasian-associated ancestry cluster applied to 75% to 85% of the 300 to 500 genotyped donors.

Note on this clone: Its antigen is unidentified.

Researchers ran the PCR with 60 Vbeta and 13 Jbeta primers. Profiling relied on immunoSEQ multiplex PCR, and the TCRdb table lists in-frame clones only, not all of them. This repertoire includes under 65,000 clones. The J segment lost 6 bases and the V segment lost 0 bases, leaving 4 bases of the junction unmatched. The germline gives CDR1 MNHEY, CDR2 SVGAGI. The CDR3 extends over 15 amino acids. Study-wide results and limits: The authors later linked a missense DCLRE1C variant to TCR beta V- and J-gene trimming. Three CMV-associated chains were confirmed in vitro to be specific for CMV antigens. Most TCR sequences were uncommon, yet certain public TCRs appeared in many donors.

Input material: PBMCs. The receptor's source is a woman aged 25-40 years in good health and CMV-seropositive. The J gene is TRBJ2-7, the V gene TRBV6-5; 11 bases are shared with TRBD2. The CDR3 sequence is CASSYSTSGSSEQYF. As DNA, the CDR3 is TGTGCCAGCAGTTACTCTACTAGCGGGAGCAGCGAGCAGTACTTC.